The T cell receptor beta chain described here comes from a study of blood T cell repertoires in COVID-19 (dated by TCRdb to 2018 to 2021). The study in broad terms: Samples covering the acute and convalescent phases of COVID-19 were provided by collaborators in the United States, Italy and Spain. HLA class I and class II types, where available, came from metadata supplied by the sample provider rather than from assay-based typing. A freely available public database, intended as a resource for researchers studying the immune response to SARS-CoV-2, is where the repertoires were released. The prospective study material was composed of cDNA or gDNA derived from T cells, B-cell-depleted T cells, or PBMCs. Subjects who had been exposed to COVID-19, were actively infected with it, or had recovered from it provided the deeply sampled blood TCRbeta repertoires that made up the dataset. Samples were obtained from the ongoing ImmuneRACE study (first 160 participants) and from roughly 1,300 subjects provided by 6 global collaborators. Nearly every sample came with metadata listing a de-identified subject ID, COVID-19 status, age in years and sex.

TCRbeta CDR3 regions were amplified from genomic DNA using the immunoSEQ Assay, a bias-controlled multiplex PCR. Turning to the authors' computational methods: Nucleated cell counts per sample were estimated from amplification of reference gene primers within the assay. To quantify the absolute abundance of each unique TCRbeta CDR3 rearrangement, sequence reads were collapsed and filtered. For each sample, productive Simpson clonality was calculated as the square root of Simpson's diversity index over productive rearrangements. TCRdb's version of the immuneACCESS table is confined to in-frame rearrangements and falls short of the full clone set. An unresolved V gene accounts for under half of the shortfall where checked; the remainder is of unknown origin. That table furnishes V, J and clone size, whereas the DNA furnished D and trimming. This sample holds over 600,000 clones; about 87% were observed only once. Together, the top ten hold more than 0.25% of the sample.

Notes on this clone: No antigen is known for it. No quality values exist for individual bases; no much larger clone is one base distant.

The paper's findings and limits, for the study overall: How much clinical and demographic metadata was included differed by source and by participant, and the metadata was provided uncurated.

The CDR3 runs 13 amino acids, cysteine and phenylalanine included. Only the CDR3 portion is preserved as DNA: 39 bases, with reading frame beginning at the first base. The germline ends are 10 bases apart after V is trimmed by 4 bases and J by 5 bases. From a lookup of the germline V gene, CDR1 and CDR2 are SNHLY and FYNNEI. Whole blood was collected in K2EDTA tubes by collaborating institutions according to the institutions' own protocols. For TCRbeta analysis, collaborators shipped samples in one of three forms: frozen whole blood, isolated PBMCs, or DNA extracted from either of those sample types.

The sequenced material came from peripheral blood. The receptor comes from a woman aged 18-35 years with acute or convalescent COVID-19. The chain employs TRBV2 and TRBJ2-3; 5 matching bases give a weak D call of TRBD2. The base sequence is TGTGCCAGCAGTGGAGGGCCCGGAGATACGCAGTATTTT. This yields the protein CASSGGPGDTQYF.